These T cell receptor beta chains were read from a single sample in a study of T cell repertoires in cytomegalovirus infection. TCRdb passed the reads through MiXCR, listing each CDR3 protein once. The sample lists more than 650,000 distinct CDR3 sequences, approximately 40% occurring once. The sequenced sample was PBMCs. Source of these receptors: a human donor in good health (CMV status not recorded). Some clones in this sample may be carry-over from other donors' samples. Each CDR3 is given with its conserved first and last residue. The order of the fields is D gene, clone size, J gene, V gene, CDR3 DNA, CDR3 protein. The D gene is left open where the match is weak. Not all rows give a size; the values are once, few, many and, for expanded clones, a class.

D: .; size: .; J: TRBJ2-1; V: TRBV7-2; DNA: TGTGCCAGCAGCTTAGGGGGCAGGAACACCTACAATGAGCAGTTCTTC; CDR3: CASSLGGRNTYNEQFF
D: TRBD1; size: few; J: TRBJ2-7; V: TRBV4-1; DNA: TGCGCCAGCAGCCAGGCGGGGACAGGGGACGCGAGCTCCTACGAGCAGTACTTC; CDR3: CASSQAGTGDASSYEQYF
D: .; size: .; J: TRBJ2-5; V: TRBV6-1; DNA: TGTGCCAGCAGTGAAATTCGACCACAAGAGACCCAGTACTTC; CDR3: CASSEIRPQETQYF
D: .; size: .; J: TRBJ1-5; V: TRBV12-3/TRBV12-4; DNA: TGTGCCGGCATTCCCGCGGACAGAGTAAATCAGCCCCAGCCTTTT; CDR3: CAGIPADRVNQPQPF
D: TRBD1; size: .; J: TRBJ1-1; V: TRBV28; DNA: TGTGCCAGCAGTTTCAGGGGGAGGCCGGCAAACACTGAAGCTTTCTTT; CDR3: CASSFRGRPANTEAFF
D: .; size: once; J: TRBJ2-1; V: TRBV7-9; DNA: TGTGCCAGCAGCTCCCCTGACATCTACAATGAGCAGTTCTTC; CDR3: CASSSPDIYNEQFF
D: TRBD2; size: .; J: TRBJ2-2; V: TRBV29-1; DNA: TGCAGCGTTCTCCCCACCGGGACTAGCGGGGCCGGGGAGCTGTTTTTT; CDR3: CSVLPTGTSGAGELFF
D: .; size: .; J: TRBJ2-1; V: TRBV5-5; DNA: TGTGCCAGCAGCCTCCCGGGGCGCGAGCAGTTCTTC; CDR3: CASSLPGREQFF
D: .; size: .; J: TRBJ2-1; V: TRBV9; DNA: TGTGCCAGCAGCGTGGGCCCCGGCAATGAGCAGTTCTTC; CDR3: CASSVGPGNEQFF
D: .; size: few; J: TRBJ1-5; V: TRBV7-6; DNA: TGTGCCAGCAGCCCACGCCCTATGGATCAGCCCCAGCATTTT; CDR3: CASSPRPMDQPQHF
D: .; size: .; J: TRBJ1-5; V: TRBV6-1; DNA: TGTGCCAGCAGTGATCTTAGCAATCAGCCCCAGCATTTT; CDR3: CASSDLSNQPQHF
D: .; size: .; J: TRBJ2-1; V: TRBV5-4; DNA: TGTGCCAGCAGCCAGGACTACAGCTCCTACAATGAGCAGTTCTTC; CDR3: CASSQDYSSYNEQFF
D: .; size: few; J: TRBJ2-2; V: TRBV7-7; DNA: TGTGCTACGAGGGGCTGGGACGGGGAGCTGTTTTTT; CDR3: CATRGWDGELFF
D: TRBD2; size: many; J: TRBJ2-1; V: TRBV7-2; DNA: TGTGCCAGCAGCTTCGGGACTAACTACAATGAGCAGTTCTTC; CDR3: CASSFGTNYNEQFF
D: .; size: many; J: TRBJ1-5; V: TRBV7-8; DNA: TGTGCCAGCAGCTTCCGGGGGGCGCCTCAGCCCCAGCATTTT; CDR3: CASSFRGAPQPQHF
D: TRBD1; size: .; J: TRBJ1-2; V: TRBV28; DNA: TGTGCCAGCAGTCTCCCCGGGACAGGGGCCATTAACTATGGCTACACCTTC; CDR3: CASSLPGTGAINYGYTF
D: TRBD2; size: .; J: TRBJ2-1; V: TRBV20-1; DNA: TGCAGTGCTAGAGATCTAGCGGAATACAATGAGCAGTTCTTC; CDR3: CSARDLAEYNEQFF
D: .; size: .; J: TRBJ2-5; V: TRBV11-3; DNA: TGTGCCAGCAGCTTCCGACCTTGTCCCCGCCCGACCCAGTACTTC; CDR3: CASSFRPCPRPTQYF
D: .; size: .; J: TRBJ2-5; V: TRBV24-1; DNA: TGTGCCACCAGTGGTTATAGCGAGACCCAGTACTTC; CDR3: CATSGYSETQYF
D: TRBD1; size: few; J: TRBJ1-5; V: TRBV6-6; DNA: TGTGCCAGCAGTTCCCGGGACAGGGGTAATCAGCCCCAGCATTTT; CDR3: CASSSRDRGNQPQHF
D: .; size: few; J: TRBJ2-7; V: TRBV7-2; DNA: TGTGCCAGCAGCTTCGCCCCCGGAAGTTACGAGCAGTACTTC; CDR3: CASSFAPGSYEQYF
D: TRBD2; size: .; J: TRBJ2-7; V: TRBV5-6; DNA: TGTGCCAGCTTTCGTCGACTTAGCGGGGCCTACGAGCAGTACTTC; CDR3: CASFRRLSGAYEQYF
D: .; size: few; J: TRBJ1-1; V: TRBV12-3/TRBV12-4; DNA: TGTGCCAGCAGAAACTTAGAGGGGATTGAAGCTTTCTTT; CDR3: CASRNLEGIEAFF
D: TRBD1; size: .; J: TRBJ2-7; V: TRBV7-9; DNA: TGTGCCAGCAGCACGTCTGGGGACAGGGGCTACGAGCAGTACTTC; CDR3: CASSTSGDRGYEQYF
D: .; size: .; J: TRBJ2-7; V: TRBV29-1; DNA: TGCAGCGTTGGGGAACAGGGTTACCAGCAGTACTTC; CDR3: CSVGEQGYQQYF
D: TRBD1; size: .; J: TRBJ1-1; V: TRBV3-1; DNA: TGTGCCAGCAGCCAATGGGACAGGACGAACACTGAAGCTTTCTTT; CDR3: CASSQWDRTNTEAFF
D: TRBD1; size: .; J: TRBJ2-2; V: TRBV28; DNA: TGTGCCAGCAGTCCCGGGACAGGGTACACCGGGGAGCTGTTTTTT; CDR3: CASSPGTGYTGELFF
D: .; size: .; J: TRBJ2-1; V: TRBV4-1; DNA: TGCGCCAGCAGCCAAGGACAGGTCGATGAGCAGTTCTTC; CDR3: CASSQGQVDEQFF
D: TRBD1; size: .; J: TRBJ1-3; V: TRBV12-3/TRBV12-4; DNA: TGTGCCAGCAGGGGGACAGGGCCAAACACCATATATTTT; CDR3: CASRGTGPNTIYF
D: .; size: few; J: TRBJ2-5; V: TRBV28; DNA: TGTGCCAGCAGTCCCTCGGGCGTTCAGGAGACCCAGTACTTC; CDR3: CASSPSGVQETQYF
D: .; size: few; J: TRBJ1-2; V: TRBV7-9; DNA: TGTGCCAGCAGCCCAACTGGGCTCGGACATAACTATGGCTACACCTTC; CDR3: CASSPTGLGHNYGYTF
D: TRBD2; size: .; J: TRBJ2-1; V: TRBV13; DNA: TGTGCCAGCAGCTTGTCCCCTAGCGGGAGAGATAATGAGCAGTTCTTC; CDR3: CASSLSPSGRDNEQFF
D: TRBD1; size: .; J: TRBJ1-5; V: TRBV15; DNA: TGTGCCACCAGCTCCGGGGACAGGGGAGCTTGGCCCCAGCATTTT; CDR3: CATSSGDRGAWPQHF
D: .; size: .; J: TRBJ1-1; V: TRBV12-3/TRBV12-4; DNA: TGTGCCAGCAGTTTAGAACAGGGCCTAACAACTGAAGCTTTCTTT; CDR3: CASSLEQGLTTEAFF
D: .; size: .; J: TRBJ1-1; V: TRBV11-2; DNA: TGTGCCAGCAGCTTAGACAGGGGTAGTGCCACTGAAGCTTTCTTT; CDR3: CASSLDRGSATEAFF
D: .; size: .; J: TRBJ1-1; V: TRBV28; DNA: TGTGCCAGCAGAAGGCCGGGTAGCACTGAAGCTTTCTTT; CDR3: CASRRPGSTEAFF
D: TRBD1; size: .; J: TRBJ1-2; V: TRBV6-1; DNA: TGTGCCAGCCGGGACAGGGGCCGATCAAACTATGGCTACACCTTC; CDR3: CASRDRGRSNYGYTF
D: TRBD2; size: many; J: TRBJ2-7; V: TRBV7-2; DNA: TGTGCCAGCAGGCCACGACTAGCGGGGGCCTACGAGCAGTACTTC; CDR3: CASRPRLAGAYEQYF
D: .; size: few; J: TRBJ1-2; V: TRBV7-2; DNA: TGTGCCAGCAGCTTAGATGGGGATGGCTACACCTTC; CDR3: CASSLDGDGYTF
D: .; size: few; J: TRBJ1-6; V: TRBV28; DNA: TGTGCCAGCAGTCGGGAGTTAGAGGCGGCCCTCCACTTT; CDR3: CASSRELEAALHF
D: .; size: .; J: TRBJ2-1; V: TRBV27; DNA: TGTGCCAGCAGTTTAGGGCCACGGATAGAGCAGTTCTTC; CDR3: CASSLGPRIEQFF
D: .; size: .; J: TRBJ2-1; V: TRBV4-2; DNA: TGTGCCAGCAGCCAAGAGACGTCACGGAGTTTTAATGAGCAGTTCTTC; CDR3: CASSQETSRSFNEQFF
D: .; size: .; J: TRBJ2-1; V: TRBV25-1; DNA: TGTGCCAGCAGTCCCAGCGTGGGGATATACAATGAGCAGTTCTTC; CDR3: CASSPSVGIYNEQFF